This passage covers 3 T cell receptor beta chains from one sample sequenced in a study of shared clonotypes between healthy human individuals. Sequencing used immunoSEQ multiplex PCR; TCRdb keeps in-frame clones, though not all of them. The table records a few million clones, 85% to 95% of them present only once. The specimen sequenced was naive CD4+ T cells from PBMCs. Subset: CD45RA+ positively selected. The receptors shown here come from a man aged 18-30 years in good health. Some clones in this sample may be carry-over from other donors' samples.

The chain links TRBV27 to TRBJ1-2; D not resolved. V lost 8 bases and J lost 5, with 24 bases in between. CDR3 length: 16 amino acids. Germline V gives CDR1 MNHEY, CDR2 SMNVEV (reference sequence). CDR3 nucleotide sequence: TGTGCCAGCGCAATCCTTCCACAAGGACGTGTTTATGGCTACACCTTC. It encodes CASAILPQGRVYGYTF.

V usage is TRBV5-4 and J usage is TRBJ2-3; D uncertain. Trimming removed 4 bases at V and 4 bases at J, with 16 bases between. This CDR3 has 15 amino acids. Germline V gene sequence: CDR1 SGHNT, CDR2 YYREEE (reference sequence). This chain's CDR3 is CASSPVRVVSDTQYF. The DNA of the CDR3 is TGTGCCAGCAGCCCCGTTCGTGTAGTATCAGATACGCAGTATTTT.

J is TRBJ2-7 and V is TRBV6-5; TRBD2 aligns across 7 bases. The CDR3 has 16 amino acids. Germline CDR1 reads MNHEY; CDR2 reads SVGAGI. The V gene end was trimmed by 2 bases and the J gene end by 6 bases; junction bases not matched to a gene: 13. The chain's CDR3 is CASSYDGRGMGSEQYF. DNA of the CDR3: TGTGCCAGCAGTTACGATGGGAGGGGAATGGGGAGCGAGCAGTACTTC.